Reported below is one T cell receptor beta chain. Its cognate antigen is unknown. A read error may explain this, as a much larger clone is one base away. The sample is drawn from a study of T cell repertoires in cytomegalovirus infection. About the research overall: CMV infection and matching HLA type were both indicated by public TCR beta signatures. Study results and caveats: HLA-C-restricted TCR beta clonotypes specific for CMV led the ex vivo response. Summed public TCR beta family frequency identified CMV carriers bearing the relevant HLA.

The CDR3 is made up of 16 amino acids. The germline gives CDR1 LNHDA, CDR2 SQIVND (reference sequence). Losses at the gene ends were 8 bases for V and 0 bases for J; bases not matched to a gene: 5. One entry per CDR3 protein results from TCRdb running MiXCR on the reads. The sample shows some 300,000 distinct CDR3 sequences, 17% of them seen only once. This clonotype originated in a human donor in good health (CMV status not recorded). Some clones in this sample may be carry-over from other donors' samples. Material for sequencing was PBMCs. The rearrangement uses TRBV19 and TRBJ2-1, with TRBD2 matching over 12 bases. CDR3 bases: TGTGCCAGTGGTGCTAGCGGGGGGGCCTCCTACAATGAGCAGTTCTTC. This encodes CASGASGGASYNEQFF.